Following are 21 T cell receptor beta chains from one sample sequenced in a study of T-cell memory formation after mild COVID-19. TCRdb reprocessed the 5' RACE reads via MiXCR and lists one record per CDR3 protein. Of 40,000 to 60,000 distinct CDR3 sequences in the sample, around 12% are singletons; the top ten hold around 25%. Specimen: PBMCs or a T cell subset sorted from them (not recorded which). The receptors originated from a man between 18 and 35 years old who had mild COVID-19 (a few samples of this study predate the infection). Cell type and time point are not known.

In this sample, this clonotype turned up a few times. This rearrangement joins TRBV27 to TRBJ1-1; D is possibly TRBD1 (5 bases). Germline CDR1 is MNHEY and CDR2 is SMNVEV (reference sequence). The CDR3 has 13 amino acids. Trimming removed 8 bases at V and 11 bases at J, with 21 bases between. The CDR3 DNA sequence: TGTGCCAGCGGGGCCCTAGGACCGTCTGGGGCTTTCTTT. It codes for CASGALGPSGAFF.

The table lists this clonotype with many counts. The chain carries TRBV4-1 and TRBJ2-3; 10 nucleotides agree with TRBD2. V shed 0 bases, J shed 1 base, and the junction held 4 bases outside the gene matches. The CDR3 consists of 17 residues. Looked up from germline, CDR1 is MGHRA and CDR2 is YSYEKL. In nucleotides, the CDR3 is TGCGCCAGCAGCCAAGATTTTACTAGCGGGGGCACAGATACGCAGTATTTT. It yields the protein CASSQDFTSGGTDTQYF.

In this sample, this clonotype turned up many times. V gene TRBV6-5 combines with J gene TRBJ1-2, with D hard to call. The ends were cut back, 7 bases at V and 2 bases at J, with 11 bases in the middle. Germline CDR1 MNHEY, CDR2 SVGAGI. This CDR3 has 13 amino acids. CDR3 loop: CASTPGENYGYTF. CDR3 bases: TGTGCCAGCACCCCGGGCGAAAACTATGGCTACACCTTC.

This clonotype was detected ten times or more. V usage is TRBV5-1 and J usage is TRBJ2-6; the D is unclear. V was trimmed by 7 bases and J by 2 bases, leaving 7 bases between them. Germline loops: CDR1 SGHRS, CDR2 YFSETQ. This CDR3 has 13 residues. The CDR3 DNA follows: TGCGCCAGCCGCGACCCTGGGGCCAACGTCCTGACTTTC. Amino acid sequence: CASRDPGANVLTF.

This clonotype was observed a handful of times. V usage is TRBV4-3 and J usage is TRBJ1-1; 7 nucleotides match TRBD1. V lost 0 bases to trimming and J lost 5 bases; unmatched junction nucleotides: 12. CDR3 length: 17 amino acids. Germline V CDR1 and CDR2: LGHNA, YSLEER. CDR3 residues: CASSQEIGQTGSTEAFF. CDR3 coding DNA: TGCGCCAGCAGCCAAGAGATAGGCCAGACAGGGAGTACTGAAGCTTTCTTT.

This clonotype was counted at least ten times. The chain employs TRBV7-6 and TRBJ2-4, with a tentative D call TRBD1 (7 bases). V dropped 1 base and J dropped 2 bases, with 12 bases sitting between them. Germline assignment: CDR1 SGHVS and CDR2 FNYEAQ. The CDR3 runs to 16 residues. CDR3 coding DNA: TGTGCCAGCAGCTTAGAGCCAGGGGGGACCAAAAACATTCAGTACTTC. It translates to CASSLEPGGTKNIQYF. Complete variable domain (other parts from reference TRBV7-6 and TRBJ2-4): GAGVSQSPRYKVTKRGQDVALRCDPISGHVSLYWYRQALGQGPEFLTYFNYEAQQDKSGLPNDRFSAERPEGSISTLTIQRTEQRDSAMYRCASSLEPGGTKNIQYFGAGTRLSVL.

The chain employs TRBV27 and TRBJ2-3; tentatively, D is TRBD2 (5 bases). The CDR3 covers 14 residues. The germline V and J ends were trimmed by 6 bases and 1 base, with 11 bases remaining between them. Germline CDR1 is MNHEY and CDR2 is SMNVEV (reference sequence). CDR3 nucleotides: TGTGCCAGCAGGTTAAGGGAGCGCACAGATACGCAGTATTTT. Protein sequence: CASRLRERTDTQYF.

The chain has TRBV6-2 or TRBV6-3 and TRBJ2-3; TRBD2 matches 14 bases. The CDR3 is 22 amino acids. Trimming took 3 bases from V and 5 from J; bases not matched to a gene: 22. The germline CDR1 and CDR2 sequences are MNHEY and SVGEGT. The CDR3 here is CASSYPSSYSRLAGGRQDTQYF. The CDR3 DNA sequence: TGTGCCAGCAGTTATCCATCCTCTTACTCAAGACTAGCGGGGGGGCGTCAAGATACGCAGTATTTT.

This clonotype appeared a few times. The chain employs TRBV7-8 and TRBJ1-5; 8 bases match TRBD1. This CDR3 region has 16 residues. J gave up 2 bases and V 5 bases, and 8 bases lay outside the gene matches. Germline CDR1 SGHVS, CDR2 FQNEAQ. The CDR3 bases are TGTGCCAGCAGCGGAAGGACAGGGTGGGGCAATCAGCCCCAGCATTTT. This encodes CASSGRTGWGNQPQHF.

This clonotype was observed at least ten times. The chain joins TRBV6-5 to TRBJ2-6; tentatively, D is TRBD2 (6 bases). The germline V gene has CDR1 MNHEY and CDR2 SVGAGI. The CDR3 covers 18 residues. Trimming removed 1 base from V and 1 base from J, with 14 bases in between. The CDR3: CASSYFAGGPSGANVLTF. The CDR3 DNA reads as TGTGCCAGCAGTTACTTTGCCGGGGGTCCGTCTGGGGCCAACGTCCTGACTTTC.

This clonotype was counted a few times. The CDR3 region is CASSQESPRWDTGELFF. The CDR3 DNA reads as TGTGCCAGCAGCCAAGAATCCCCACGGTGGGACACCGGGGAGCTGTTTTTT. The chain uses TRBV4-2 and TRBJ2-2; D is unresolved. Germline CDR1 and CDR2: LGHNA and YNFKEQ. The CDR3 extends over 17 amino acids. V lost 0 bases and J lost 3, with 14 bases in between.

The chain carries TRBV2 and TRBJ2-3; tentative D call: TRBD1 (5 bases). V was shortened by 4 bases and J by 2 bases, with 10 bases between the two germline ends. There are 14 residues in the CDR3. The V gene's germline CDR1 is SNHLY and CDR2 FYNNEI. CDR3 residues: CASSARTPTDTQYF. The CDR3, as DNA: TGTGCCAGCAGTGCCAGGACACCCACAGATACGCAGTATTTT.

This clonotype has only a few counts. This chain connects TRBV5-1 to TRBJ2-3; no definite D call. V lost 3 bases, J lost 3 bases, and 11 bases lay in between. CDR1 and CDR2 from the germline V gene are SGHRS and YFSETQ. The CDR3 is 14 residues long. The CDR3 sequence: CASSWTFGTDTQYF. CDR3 sequence (DNA): TGCGCCAGCAGCTGGACCTTCGGGACAGATACGCAGTATTTT.

The chain links TRBV11-2 to TRBJ1-1; 8 bases are shared with TRBD1. The germline CDR1 and CDR2 sequences are SGHAT and FQNNGV. This CDR3 has 15 residues. J was trimmed by 2 bases and V by 3 bases; bases with no gene match: 5. The DNA for the CDR3 is TGTGCCAGCAGCTTTGCGGGACAGGTAAACACTGAAGCTTTCTTT. It yields the protein CASSFAGQVNTEAFF.

This clonotype was counted ten times or more. The chain has TRBV12-3 or TRBV12-4 and TRBJ2-7, with TRBD2 matching 9 bases. Trimming took 8 bases from V and 2 from J; bases not matched to a gene: 4. This CDR3 has 13 residues. The CDR3 bases are TGTGCCAGCGGGACTAGCACCCCCTACGAGCAGTACTTC. It specifies CASGTSTPYEQYF.

V is TRBV6-5 and J is TRBJ2-3; D is uncertain. The CDR3 sequence is 14 residues long. The germline CDR1 and CDR2 sequences are MNHEY and SVGAGI. The V and J ends lost 6 bases and 6 bases respectively, with 16 bases between them. CDR3 bases: TGTGCCAGCAGCCGTGGATCGCCCGGGGATACGCAGTATTTT. Its protein is CASSRGSPGDTQYF.

V is TRBV29-1 and J is TRBJ1-4; D might be TRBD1 (6 bases). The CDR3 has 14 amino acids. The germline CDR1 and CDR2 sequences are SQVTM and ANQGSEA. The V end lost 2 bases, the J end lost 7 bases, and 14 bases lay between the germline ends. CDR3: CSVEKRQDGEKLFF. The CDR3 coding sequence is TGCAGCGTTGAAAAAAGACAGGATGGTGAAAAACTGTTTTTT.

This clonotype was counted between two and nine times. This rearrangement joins TRBV5-1 to TRBJ2-2; 10 bases match TRBD1. There are 15 residues in the CDR3. Trimming took 4 bases from V and 9 from J; bases not matched to a gene: 9. Germline-derived CDR1 and CDR2 are SGHRS and YFSETQ. The CDR3 DNA reads TGCGCCAGCAGCGACCCCGGGACAGGGGTTTGGGAGCTGTTTTTT. Amino acids: CASSDPGTGVWELFF.

This clonotype was counted at least ten times. V usage is TRBV7-2 and J usage is TRBJ2-5, with D possibly called TRBD1 or TRBD2 (5 bases each). The germline CDR1 and CDR2 sequences are SGHTA and FQGNSA. This CDR3 contains 14 residues. V lost 0 bases to trimming and J lost 2 bases, with 7 bases between them. This chain's CDR3 is CASSLAGTQETQYF. The DNA of the CDR3 is TGTGCCAGCAGCTTAGCGGGGACGCAAGAGACCCAGTACTTC.

The chain links TRBV6-2 or TRBV6-3 to TRBJ2-7; 9 bases map to TRBD1. The CDR3 contains 14 residues. Germline values: CDR1 MNHEY, CDR2 SVGEGT. J gave up 5 bases and V 6 bases, and 8 bases lay outside the gene matches. For the CDR3, the DNA is TGTGCCAGCAGCAACGACAGGGGGAGGGACGAGCAGTACTTC. Encoded protein: CASSNDRGRDEQYF.

A few counts support this clonotype. The chain recombines TRBV4-2 with TRBJ2-7, with 7 positions matching TRBD2. Trimming removed 0 bases from V and 5 bases from J; junction bases left unmatched: 4. CDR1 and CDR2 from the germline V gene are LGHNA and YNFKEQ. This CDR3 is 14 amino acids long. The CDR3 region has the DNA TGTGCCAGCAGCCAAGATCGAACTAGCGACGAGCAGTACTTC. Amino acid sequence: CASSQDRTSDEQYF.